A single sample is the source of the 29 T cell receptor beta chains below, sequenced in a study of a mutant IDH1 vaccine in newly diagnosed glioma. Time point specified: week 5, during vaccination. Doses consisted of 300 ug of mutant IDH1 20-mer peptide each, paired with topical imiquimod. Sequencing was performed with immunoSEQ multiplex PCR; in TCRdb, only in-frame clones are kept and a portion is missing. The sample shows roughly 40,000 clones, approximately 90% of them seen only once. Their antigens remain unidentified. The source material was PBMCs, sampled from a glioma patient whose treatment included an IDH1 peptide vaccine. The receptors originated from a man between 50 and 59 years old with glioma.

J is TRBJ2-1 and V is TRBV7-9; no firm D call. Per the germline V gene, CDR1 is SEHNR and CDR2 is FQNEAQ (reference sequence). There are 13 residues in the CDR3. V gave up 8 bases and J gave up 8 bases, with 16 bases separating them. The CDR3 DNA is TGTGCCAGCTTCTCTTCACCCAGTGATGAGCAGTTCTTC. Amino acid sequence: CASFSSPSDEQFF.

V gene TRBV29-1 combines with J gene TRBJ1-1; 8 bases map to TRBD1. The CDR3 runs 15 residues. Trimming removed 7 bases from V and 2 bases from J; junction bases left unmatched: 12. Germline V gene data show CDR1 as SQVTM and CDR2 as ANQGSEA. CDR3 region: CSAKQGDRANTEAFF. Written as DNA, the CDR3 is TGCAGCGCGAAACAGGGGGATCGAGCAAACACTGAAGCTTTCTTT.

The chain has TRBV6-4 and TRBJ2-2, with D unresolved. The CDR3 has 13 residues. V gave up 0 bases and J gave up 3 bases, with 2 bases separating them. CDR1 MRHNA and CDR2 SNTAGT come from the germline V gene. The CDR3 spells CASSDSDTGELFF. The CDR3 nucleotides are TGTGCCAGCAGTGACTCCGACACCGGGGAGCTGTTTTTT.

DNA for the CDR3: TGTGCCAGCAGCCAAGGAGGCAGTTACGGGAAGCAGTTCTTC. As protein: CASSQGGSYGKQFF. V usage is TRBV14 and J usage is TRBJ2-1, with D possibly matching TRBD2 (5 bases). There are 14 residues in the CDR3. V was cut by 1 base and J by 11 bases, with 15 bases left in between. Germline V gene data show CDR1 as SGHDN and CDR2 as FVKESK.

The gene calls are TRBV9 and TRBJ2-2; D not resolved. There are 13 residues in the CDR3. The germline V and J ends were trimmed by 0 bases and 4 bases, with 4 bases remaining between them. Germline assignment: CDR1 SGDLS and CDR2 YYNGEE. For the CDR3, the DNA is TGTGCCAGCAGCGTAGACCCCACCGGGGAGCTGTTTTTT. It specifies CASSVDPTGELFF.

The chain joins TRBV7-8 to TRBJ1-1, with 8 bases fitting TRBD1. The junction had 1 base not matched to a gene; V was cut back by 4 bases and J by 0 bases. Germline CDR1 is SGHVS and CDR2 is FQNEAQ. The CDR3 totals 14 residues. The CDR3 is CASSSGQVNTEAFF. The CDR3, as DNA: TGTGCCAGCAGCTCGGGACAGGTGAACACTGAAGCTTTCTTT.

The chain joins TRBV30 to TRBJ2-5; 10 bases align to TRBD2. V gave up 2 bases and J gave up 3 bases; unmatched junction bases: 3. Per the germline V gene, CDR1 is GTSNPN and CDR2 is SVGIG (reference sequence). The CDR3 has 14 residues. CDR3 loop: CAWSPGLAEETQYF. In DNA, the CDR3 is TGTGCCTGGAGTCCTGGACTAGCGGAAGAGACCCAGTACTTC.

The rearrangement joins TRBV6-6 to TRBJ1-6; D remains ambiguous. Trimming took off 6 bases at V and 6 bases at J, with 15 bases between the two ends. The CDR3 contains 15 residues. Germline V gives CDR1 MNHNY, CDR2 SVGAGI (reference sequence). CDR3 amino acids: CASSNVRELNSPLHF. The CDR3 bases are TGTGCCAGCAGCAATGTCCGGGAGCTTAATTCACCCCTCCACTTT.

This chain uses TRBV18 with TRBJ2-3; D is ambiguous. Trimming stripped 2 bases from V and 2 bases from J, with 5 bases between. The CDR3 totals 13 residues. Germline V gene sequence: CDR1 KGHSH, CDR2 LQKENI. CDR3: CASSPFLTDTQYF. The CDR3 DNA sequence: TGTGCCAGCTCACCATTCCTCACAGATACGCAGTATTTT. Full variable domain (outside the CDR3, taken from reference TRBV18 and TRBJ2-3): NAGVMQNPRHLVRRRGQEARLRCSPMKGHSHVYWYRQLPEEGLKFMVYLQKENIIDESGMPKERFSAEFPKEGPSILRIQQVVRGDSAAYFCASSPFLTDTQYFGPGTRLTVL.

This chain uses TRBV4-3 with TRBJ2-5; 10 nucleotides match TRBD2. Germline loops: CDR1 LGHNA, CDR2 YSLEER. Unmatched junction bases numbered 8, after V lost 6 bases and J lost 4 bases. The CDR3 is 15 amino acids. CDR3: CASSRSGGPGETQYF. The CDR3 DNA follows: TGCGCCAGCAGTCGTAGCGGGGGGCCCGGAGAGACCCAGTACTTC.

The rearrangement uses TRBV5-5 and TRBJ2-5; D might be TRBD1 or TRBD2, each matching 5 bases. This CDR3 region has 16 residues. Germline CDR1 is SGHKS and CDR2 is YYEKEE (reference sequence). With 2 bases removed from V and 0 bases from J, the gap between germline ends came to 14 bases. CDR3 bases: TGTGCCAGCAGCTTAGAGGGACCCCAGTACCAAGAGACCCAGTACTTC. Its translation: CASSLEGPQYQETQYF. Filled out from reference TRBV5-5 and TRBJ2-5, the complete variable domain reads DAGVTQSPTHLIKTRGQQVTLRCSPISGHKSVSWYQQVLGQGPQFIFQYYEKEERGRGNFPDRFSARQFPNYSSELNVNALLLGDSALYLCASSLEGPQYQETQYFGPGTRLLVL.

CDR3 protein: CASRKRQADYEQYF. The DNA for the CDR3 is TGTGCCAGCAGGAAACGGCAGGCAGACTACGAGCAGTACTTC. V is TRBV2 and J is TRBJ2-7; D unresolved. CDR1 and CDR2 (germline): SNHLY, FYNNEI. V was pared by 6 bases and J by 3 bases, with 15 bases between. This CDR3 is 14 amino acids long.

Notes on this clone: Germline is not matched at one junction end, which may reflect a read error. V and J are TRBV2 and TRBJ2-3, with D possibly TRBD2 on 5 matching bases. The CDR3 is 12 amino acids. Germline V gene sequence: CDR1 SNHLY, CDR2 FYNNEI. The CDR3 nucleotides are TGTGCCAGCAGTACCGGGATCGGCCTGACGAATTTT. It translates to CASSTGIGLTNF. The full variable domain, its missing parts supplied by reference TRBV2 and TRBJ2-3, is EPEVTQTPSHQVTQMGQEVILRCVPISNHLYFYWYRQILGQKVEFLVSFYNNEISEKSEIFDDQFSVERPDGSNFTLKIRSTKLEDSAMYFCASSTGIGLTNFGPGTRLTVL.

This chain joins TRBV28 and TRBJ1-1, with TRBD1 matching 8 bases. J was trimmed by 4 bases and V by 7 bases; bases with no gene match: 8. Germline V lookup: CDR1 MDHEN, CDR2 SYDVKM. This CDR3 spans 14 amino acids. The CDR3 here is CASIGQGLGTEAFF. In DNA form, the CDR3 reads TGTGCCAGCATCGGACAGGGTCTAGGCACTGAAGCTTTCTTT.

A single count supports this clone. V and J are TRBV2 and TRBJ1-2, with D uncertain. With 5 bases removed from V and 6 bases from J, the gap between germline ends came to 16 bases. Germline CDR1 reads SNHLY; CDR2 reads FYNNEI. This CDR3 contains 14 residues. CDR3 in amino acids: CASSSRARSDGYTF. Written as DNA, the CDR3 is TGTGCCAGCAGTTCACGGGCCAGAAGCGATGGCTACACCTTC.

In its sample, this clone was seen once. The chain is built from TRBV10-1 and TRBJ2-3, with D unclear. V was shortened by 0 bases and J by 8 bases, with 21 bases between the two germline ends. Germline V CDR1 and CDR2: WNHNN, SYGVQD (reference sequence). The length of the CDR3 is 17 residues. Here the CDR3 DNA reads TGCGCCAGCAGTGAGTCCATAGCTCCCGGCTACAGTTCTACGCAGTATTTT. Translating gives CASSESIAPGYSSTQYF.

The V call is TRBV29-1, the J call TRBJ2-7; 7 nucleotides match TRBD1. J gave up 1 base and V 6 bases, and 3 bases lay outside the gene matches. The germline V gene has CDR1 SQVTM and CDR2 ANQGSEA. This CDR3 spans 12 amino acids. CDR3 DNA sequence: TGCAGCGTCGAGACAGGGTCCTACGAGCAGTACTTC. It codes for CSVETGSYEQYF.

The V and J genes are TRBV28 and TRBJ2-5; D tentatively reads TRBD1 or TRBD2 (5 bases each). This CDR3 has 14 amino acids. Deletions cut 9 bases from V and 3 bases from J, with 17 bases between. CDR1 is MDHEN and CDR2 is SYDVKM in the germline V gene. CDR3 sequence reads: CASFPTGGEETQYF. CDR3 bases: TGTGCCAGTTTCCCCACTGGGGGTGAAGAGACCCAGTACTTC.

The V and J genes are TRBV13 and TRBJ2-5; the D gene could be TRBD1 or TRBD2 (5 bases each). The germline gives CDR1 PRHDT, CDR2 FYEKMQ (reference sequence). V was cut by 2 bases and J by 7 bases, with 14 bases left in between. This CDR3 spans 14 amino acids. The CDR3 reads CASSLIGSRGTQYF. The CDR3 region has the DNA TGTGCCAGCAGCTTAATTGGCTCGAGGGGGACCCAGTACTTC.

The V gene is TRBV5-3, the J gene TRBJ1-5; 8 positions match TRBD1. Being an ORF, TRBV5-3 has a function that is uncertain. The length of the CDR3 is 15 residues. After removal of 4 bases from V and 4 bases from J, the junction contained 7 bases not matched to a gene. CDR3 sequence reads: CARSLGQGLNQPQHF. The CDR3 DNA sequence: TGTGCCAGAAGCCTAGGACAGGGTCTTAATCAGCCCCAGCATTTT.

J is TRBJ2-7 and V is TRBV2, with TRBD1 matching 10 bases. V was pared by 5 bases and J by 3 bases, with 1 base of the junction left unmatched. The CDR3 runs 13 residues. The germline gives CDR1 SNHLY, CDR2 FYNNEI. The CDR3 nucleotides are TGTGCCAGCAGTAGGACAGGGGGCTACGAGCAGTACTTC. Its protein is CASSRTGGYEQYF.

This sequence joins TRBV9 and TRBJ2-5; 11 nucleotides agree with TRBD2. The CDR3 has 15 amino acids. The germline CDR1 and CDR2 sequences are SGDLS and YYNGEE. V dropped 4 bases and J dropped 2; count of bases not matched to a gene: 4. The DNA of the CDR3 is TGTGCCAGCAGCTCCCGGACTAGCGGGCAAGAGACCCAGTACTTC. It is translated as CASSSRTSGQETQYF.

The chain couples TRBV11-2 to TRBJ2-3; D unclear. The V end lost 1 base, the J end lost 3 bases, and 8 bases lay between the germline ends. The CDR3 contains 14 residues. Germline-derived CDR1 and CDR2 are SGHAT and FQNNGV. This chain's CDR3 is CASSLGAVTDTQYF. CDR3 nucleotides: TGTGCCAGCAGCTTAGGAGCCGTAACAGATACGCAGTATTTT.

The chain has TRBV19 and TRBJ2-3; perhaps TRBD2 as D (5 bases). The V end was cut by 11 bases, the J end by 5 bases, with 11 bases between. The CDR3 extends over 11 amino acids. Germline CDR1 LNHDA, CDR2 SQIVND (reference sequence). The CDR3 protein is CAASTQDTQYF. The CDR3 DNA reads TGTGCCGCTAGCACCCAAGATACGCAGTATTTT.

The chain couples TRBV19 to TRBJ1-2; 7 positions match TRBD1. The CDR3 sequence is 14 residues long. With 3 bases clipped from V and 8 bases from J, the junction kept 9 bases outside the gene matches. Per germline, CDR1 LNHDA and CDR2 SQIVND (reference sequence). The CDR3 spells CASSITRGQGGYTF. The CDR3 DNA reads TGTGCCAGTAGTATTACGAGGGGGCAAGGAGGCTACACCTTC.

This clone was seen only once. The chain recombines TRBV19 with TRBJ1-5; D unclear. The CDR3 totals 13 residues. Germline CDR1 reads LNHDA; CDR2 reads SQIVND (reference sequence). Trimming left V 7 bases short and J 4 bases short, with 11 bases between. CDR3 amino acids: CASKEAGNQPQHF. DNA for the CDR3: TGTGCCAGTAAGGAGGCGGGGAATCAGCCCCAGCATTTT.

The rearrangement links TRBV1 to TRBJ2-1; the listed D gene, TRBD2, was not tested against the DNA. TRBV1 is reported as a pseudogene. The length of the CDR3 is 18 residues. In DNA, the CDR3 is TGCACCAGCAGCCGGACTAGCGGGAGGGTAGAAGGTCACAATGAGCAGTTCTTC. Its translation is CTSSRTSGRVEGHNEQFF.

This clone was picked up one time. The CDR3 coding sequence is TGTGCCAGTAGCCAGACAGGGGGCTCCTACGAGCAGTACTTC. It encodes CASSQTGGSYEQYF. The V and J genes are TRBV19 and TRBJ2-7, with 9 bases that match TRBD1. V was pared by 6 bases and J by 0 bases, with 3 bases of the junction left unmatched. Germline V CDR1 and CDR2: LNHDA, SQIVND (reference sequence). The CDR3 has 14 amino acids.

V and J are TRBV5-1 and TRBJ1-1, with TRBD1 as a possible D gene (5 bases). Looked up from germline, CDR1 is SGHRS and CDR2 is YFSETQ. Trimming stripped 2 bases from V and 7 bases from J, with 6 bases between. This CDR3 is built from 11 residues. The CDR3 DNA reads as TGCGCCAGCAGCTTAGACAGTGAAGCTTTCTTT. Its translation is CASSLDSEAFF.